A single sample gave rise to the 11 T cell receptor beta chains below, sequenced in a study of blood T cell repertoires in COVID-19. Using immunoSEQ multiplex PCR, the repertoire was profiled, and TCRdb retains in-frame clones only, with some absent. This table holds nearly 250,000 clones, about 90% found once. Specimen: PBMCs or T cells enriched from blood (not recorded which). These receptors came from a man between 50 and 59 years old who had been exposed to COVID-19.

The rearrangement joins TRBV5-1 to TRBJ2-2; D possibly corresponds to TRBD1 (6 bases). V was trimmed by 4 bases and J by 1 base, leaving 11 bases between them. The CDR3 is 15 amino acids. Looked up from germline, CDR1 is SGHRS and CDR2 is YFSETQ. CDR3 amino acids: CASSVDSGNTGELFF. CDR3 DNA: TGCGCCAGCAGCGTGGACAGCGGGAACACCGGGGAGCTGTTTTTT.

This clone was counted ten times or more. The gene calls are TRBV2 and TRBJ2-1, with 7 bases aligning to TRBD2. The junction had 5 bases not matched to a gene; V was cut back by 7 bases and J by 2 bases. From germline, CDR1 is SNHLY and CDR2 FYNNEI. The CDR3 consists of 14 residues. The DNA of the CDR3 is TGTGCCAGCAACGCGGGAGCTACCTACAATGAGCAGTTCTTC. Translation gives CASNAGATYNEQFF.

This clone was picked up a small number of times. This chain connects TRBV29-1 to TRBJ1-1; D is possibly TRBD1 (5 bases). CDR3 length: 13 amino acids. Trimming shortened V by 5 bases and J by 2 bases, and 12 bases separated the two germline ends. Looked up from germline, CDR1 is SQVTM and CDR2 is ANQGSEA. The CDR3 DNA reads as TGCAGCGTTCGGACACAAGTCAACACTGAAGCTTTCTTT. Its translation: CSVRTQVNTEAFF.

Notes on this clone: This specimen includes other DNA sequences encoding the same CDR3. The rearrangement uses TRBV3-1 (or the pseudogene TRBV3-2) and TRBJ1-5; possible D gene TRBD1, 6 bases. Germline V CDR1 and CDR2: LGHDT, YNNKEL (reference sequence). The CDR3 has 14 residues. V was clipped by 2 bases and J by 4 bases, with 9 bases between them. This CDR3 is CASSQQGSNQPQHF. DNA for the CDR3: TGTGCCAGCAGCCAACAGGGGTCGAATCAGCCCCAGCATTTT.

The CDR3 reads CASSPGQGYEQYF. As DNA, the CDR3 is TGTGCCAGCAGTCCCGGACAGGGCTACGAGCAGTACTTC. The J gene is TRBJ2-7, the V gene TRBV27; 8 nucleotides line up with TRBD1. V dropped 5 bases and J dropped 3; count of bases not matched to a gene: 3. Germline V lookup: CDR1 MNHEY, CDR2 SMNVEV (reference sequence). The CDR3 runs 13 residues.

DNA of the CDR3: TGTGCCAGTAGTAGGCTGGTCGGGATTAGCAATCAGCCCCAGCATTTT. As protein: CASSRLVGISNQPQHF. V gene TRBV19 combines with J gene TRBJ1-5; D uncertain. V was pared by 4 bases and J by 0 bases, with 13 bases between. Germline CDR1 LNHDA, CDR2 SQIVND (reference sequence). This CDR3 contains 16 residues.

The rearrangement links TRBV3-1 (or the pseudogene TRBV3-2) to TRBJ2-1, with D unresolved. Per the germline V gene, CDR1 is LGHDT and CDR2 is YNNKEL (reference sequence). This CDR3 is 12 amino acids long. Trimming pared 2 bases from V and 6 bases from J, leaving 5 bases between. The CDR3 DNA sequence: TGTGCCAGCAGCCAATTCTCCAATGAGCAGTTCTTC. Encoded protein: CASSQFSNEQFF.

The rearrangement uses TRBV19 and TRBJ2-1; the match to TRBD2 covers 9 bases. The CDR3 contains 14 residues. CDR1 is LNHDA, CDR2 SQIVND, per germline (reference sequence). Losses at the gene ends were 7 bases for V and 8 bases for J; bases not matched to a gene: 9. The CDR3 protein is CASNSSGSGDEQFF. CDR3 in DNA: TGTGCCAGTAATAGTAGCGGGAGTGGGGATGAGCAGTTCTTC.

The CDR3 sequence: CASRLGTDSNQPQHF. The CDR3 DNA follows: TGTGCCAGCAGACTTGGGACAGATAGCAATCAGCCCCAGCATTTT. V usage is TRBV28 and J usage is TRBJ1-5; 7 bases line up with TRBD1. This CDR3 is built from 15 residues. V was clipped by 6 bases and J by 0 bases; unmatched bases: 5. The germline V gene encodes CDR1 MDHEN and CDR2 SYDVKM.

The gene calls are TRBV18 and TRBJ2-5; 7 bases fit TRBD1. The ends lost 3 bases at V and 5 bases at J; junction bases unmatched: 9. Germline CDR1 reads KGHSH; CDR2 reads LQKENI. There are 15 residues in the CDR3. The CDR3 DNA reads TGTGCCAGCTCACCTTGGGACAGATCAGAGGAGACCCAGTACTTC. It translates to CASSPWDRSEETQYF.

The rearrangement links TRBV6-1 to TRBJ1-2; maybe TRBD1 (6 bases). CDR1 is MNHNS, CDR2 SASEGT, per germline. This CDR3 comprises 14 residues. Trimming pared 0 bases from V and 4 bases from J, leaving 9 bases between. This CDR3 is CASSEARGRYGYTF. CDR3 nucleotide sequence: TGTGCCAGCAGTGAAGCCAGGGGACGCTATGGCTACACCTTC.